Listed below are T cell receptor beta chains from one sample, sequenced in a study of T cell responses to AZD1222 COVID-19 vaccine. Measured with immunoSEQ multiplex PCR; TCRdb has only the in-frame clones, and not every one. The table includes tens of thousands of clones, about 92% detected once. Sequencing was performed on peripheral blood, taken 28 days after the second AZD1222 dose. The receptors come from an adult who received the AZD1222 COVID-19 vaccine. Both conserved end residues are part of each CDR3. Each record gives: V gene, J gene, clone size, D gene, CDR3 protein, CDR3 DNA. A D gene is named only where the DNA matches it firmly. Rows give clone size only sometimes, using once, few, many, or a class for an expanded clone.

TRBV29-1	TRBJ2-4	-	TRBD1	CSVTGSWSIQYF	TGCAGCGTGACAGGGAGTTGGAGCATTCAGTACTTC
TRBV5-6	TRBJ2-2	-	-	CASSLARGANTGELFF	TGTGCCAGCAGCTTGGCCAGGGGCGCGAACACCGGGGAGCTGTTTTTT
TRBV7-2	TRBJ1-5	-	TRBD1	CASRQGANQPQHF	TGTGCCAGCAGGCAGGGGGCAAATCAGCCCCAGCATTTT
TRBV27	TRBJ2-7	-	TRBD2	CASSIAGGRSEQYF	TGTGCCAGCAGCATAGCGGGGGGCCGTTCCGAGCAGTACTTC
TRBV19	TRBJ1-1	once	-	CASSMKGPAEAFF	TGTGCCAGTAGTATGAAGGGGCCAGCTGAAGCTTTCTTT
TRBV19	TRBJ2-1	-	-	CASSIEPHREGDEQFF	TGTGCCAGTAGTATAGAACCCCACAGGGAAGGCGATGAGCAGTTCTTC
TRBV6-5	TRBJ1-2	-	-	CASSYSPGPYGYTF	TGTGCCAGCAGTTACTCCCCAGGGCCCTATGGCTACACCTTC
TRBV5-8	TRBJ1-5	-	-	CASSLKNQPQHF	TGTGCCAGCAGCTTAAAAAATCAGCCCCAGCATTTT
TRBV28	TRBJ1-5	few	TRBD1	CASSLGQGAQPQHF	TGTGCCAGCAGTTTGGGACAGGGGGCCCAGCCCCAGCATTTT
TRBV7-9	TRBJ1-4	-	TRBD1	CASSLGQGNEKLFF	TGTGCCAGCAGCCTCGGACAGGGGAATGAAAAACTGTTTTTT
TRBV4-3	TRBJ2-2	-	-	CVSSQERASGELFF	TGCGTCAGCAGCCAAGAACGGGCGAGCGGGGAGCTGTTTTTT
TRBV2	TRBJ1-4	-	-	CASSQAGEPTNEKLFF	TGTGCCAGCAGTCAAGCGGGGGAGCCAACTAATGAAAAACTGTTTTTT
TRBV5-6	TRBJ1-1	-	-	CASSLFIGEITEAFF	TGTGCCAGCAGCTTGTTCATAGGGGAGATCACTGAAGCTTTCTTT
TRBV10-3	TRBJ2-5	-	TRBD1	CATTGTGNRETQYF	TGTGCCACTACCGGGACAGGGAATAGAGAGACCCAGTACTTC
TRBV28	TRBJ2-5	-	-	CASSFGQPQETQYF	TGTGCCAGCAGTTTTGGGCAGCCCCAAGAGACCCAGTACTTC
TRBV25-1	TRBJ2-7	-	-	CASSEAGGRGTEQYF	TGTGCCAGCAGTGAAGCGGGGGGCAGGGGGACCGAGCAGTACTTC
TRBV6-4	TRBJ1-5	-	-	CASSDRENQPQHF	TGTGCCAGCAGTGACCGGGAAAATCAGCCCCAGCATTTT
TRBV5-1	TRBJ2-2	-	-	CASSLGTNTGELFF	TGCGCCAGCAGCTTGGGAACGAACACCGGGGAGCTGTTTTTT
TRBV27	TRBJ1-2	-	-	CASRRSGTPIYGYTF	TGTGCCAGCAGACGTTCCGGGACTCCGATCTATGGCTACACCTTC
TRBV19	TRBJ1-1	-	TRBD1	CASSTGDRGGGTEAFF	TGTGCCAGTAGTACGGGGGACAGGGGTGGGGGCACTGAAGCTTTCTTT
TRBV6-2/TRBV6-3	TRBJ2-2	-	-	CASSYRPKNTGELFF	TGTGCCAGCAGTTACAGGCCAAAGAACACCGGGGAGCTGTTTTTT
TRBV19	TRBJ1-5	-	-	CASSRPIMKGGNQPQHF	TGTGCCAGTAGCCGTCCCATAATGAAGGGGGGCAATCAGCCCCAGCATTTT
TRBV11-2	TRBJ2-2	-	-	CASSLGPQGNTGELFF	TGTGCCAGCAGCTTAGGTCCCCAGGGGAACACCGGGGAGCTGTTTTTT